The entry below gives a single TCR beta chain sequence along with its context. One entry per CDR3 protein results from TCRdb running MiXCR on the RACE reads. Here the sample spans 40,000 to 60,000 distinct CDR3 sequences, around a tenth being singletons. The V gene's germline CDR1 is MDHEN and CDR2 SYDVKM. Trimming removed 7 bases from V and 4 bases from J, with 10 bases in between. CDR3 length equals 13 residues. The data stem from a study of human T cells and chemical hapten exposure. Time point noted: patch test 1, 2 weeks after DPC sensitization. The treatment denotes: therapeutic diphenylcyclopropenone sensitization with weekly scalp DPC.

The sample was whole blood, taken in connection with sensitization to the hapten diphenylcyclopropenone (DPC). This sequence originates from a woman in her 50s with alopecia areata. Some clones in this sample may be carry-over from other donors' samples. This rearrangement joins TRBV28 to TRBJ1-4; perhaps TRBD1 as D (6 bases). CDR3 DNA: TGTGCCAGCACTTCGGACAGTAATGAAAAACTGTTTTTT. It is translated as CASTSDSNEKLFF.